This T cell receptor (beta chain) was sequenced for a study of human T cells and chemical hapten exposure. Overall study context: Per-sample variation in TCR yield stemmed mainly from small pooled library volume differences.

The sample holds many counts of this clonotype. Unique molecular identifiers were affixed to discrete cDNA molecules within the library. In the source study's methods: Sampled TCR counts reached a median of 95,638 per sample, with values ranging from roughly 20,000 to 750,000. TCRdb used MiXCR to reprocess the reads, holding one entry per CDR3 protein. For this entry, the V and J calls and clone size follow TCRdb and not the study's own pipeline. The table has about 120,000 distinct CDR3 sequences, 8.5% seen once; the top ten hold roughly 1.5%. Blood, whole and unfractionated, served as the source for total RNA extraction. The CDR3 is made up of 14 amino acids. Germline V gene data show CDR1 as SNHLY and CDR2 as FYNNEI. Trimming removed 2 bases at V and 2 bases at J, with 9 bases between.

The rearrangement joins TRBV2 to TRBJ1-2; D ambiguous. Sequenced material: whole blood. This TCR derives from a human donor in good health. Some clones in this sample may be carry-over from other donors' samples. The CDR3 loop is CASSERLDNYGYTF. CDR3 coding DNA: TGTGCCAGCAGTGAACGCCTGGACAACTATGGCTACACCTTC.